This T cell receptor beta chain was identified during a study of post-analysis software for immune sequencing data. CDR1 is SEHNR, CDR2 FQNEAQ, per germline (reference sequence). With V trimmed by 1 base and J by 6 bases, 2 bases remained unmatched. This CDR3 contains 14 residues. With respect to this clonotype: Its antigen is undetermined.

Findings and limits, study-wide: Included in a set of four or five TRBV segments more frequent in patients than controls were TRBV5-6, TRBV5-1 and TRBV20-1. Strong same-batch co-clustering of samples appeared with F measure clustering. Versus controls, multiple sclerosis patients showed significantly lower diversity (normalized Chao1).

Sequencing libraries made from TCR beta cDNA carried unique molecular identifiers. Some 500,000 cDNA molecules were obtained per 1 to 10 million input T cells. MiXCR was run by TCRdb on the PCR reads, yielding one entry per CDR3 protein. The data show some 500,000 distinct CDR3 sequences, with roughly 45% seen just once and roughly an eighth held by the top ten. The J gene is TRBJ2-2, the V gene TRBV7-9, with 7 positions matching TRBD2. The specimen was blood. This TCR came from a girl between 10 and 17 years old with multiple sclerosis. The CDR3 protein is CASSLGDYAGELFF. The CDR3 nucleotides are TGTGCCAGCAGCTTAGGGGACTACGCCGGGGAGCTGTTTTTT.